Each of the 6 T cell receptor beta chains below was sequenced from the same sample in a study of CD4 and CD8 cells across lung adenocarcinoma regions. TCRdb re-called the PCR reads with MiXCR, one entry per CDR3 protein. The sample yields roughly 25,000 distinct CDR3 sequences, around 52% seen once. Sequences were obtained from CD4+ T cells from the center of a lung tumor. These receptors all come from a male donor with lung adenocarcinoma. The CD4 and CD8 labels of this study may be unreliable.

As for this clonotype: The limits of the CDR3 on the DNA are not certain, so only TCRdb's listed CDR3 is given. The CDR3 spells CASSLGVGGGAQETQYF. The V gene is TRBV7-2, the J gene TRBJ2-5; the table names TRBD1, a call not compared with the DNA. The CDR3 has 17 residues if both end residues are counted. In germline, CDR1 is SGHTA, CDR2 FQGNSA.

The V call is TRBV28, the J call TRBJ2-3, with 10 bases aligning to TRBD2. CDR3 length: 15 residues. V lost 7 bases to trimming and J lost 6 bases; unmatched junction nucleotides: 10. CDR1 MDHEN and CDR2 SYDVKM come from the germline V gene. CDR3 sequence (DNA): TGTGCCAGCACTAATCTAGCGGGAGCCCTCGATACGCAGTATTTT. This sequence encodes CASTNLAGALDTQYF.

This chain joins TRBV6-1 and TRBJ2-1; maybe TRBD2 (6 bases). The end of the DNA aligns better with TRBJ2-7, so the J call may be wrong. This CDR3 has 15 amino acids. Germline values: CDR1 MNHNS, CDR2 SASEGT. The DNA of the CDR3 is TGTGCCAGCACCACAGCGGGTGTGTCCTACGATGAGCAGTACTTC. Amino acids: CASTTAGVSYDEQYF.

This clonotype has just a few counts. The rearrangement joins TRBV20-1 to TRBJ2-5; 7 nucleotides line up with TRBD1. There are 17 residues in the CDR3. The germline CDR1 and CDR2 sequences are DFQATT and SNEGSKA (reference sequence). Trimming removed 4 bases from V and 5 bases from J; junction bases left unmatched: 19. CDR3 loop: CSATATSGTDPRETQYF. As DNA, the CDR3 is TGCAGTGCTACGGCAACATCCGGGACAGACCCCAGGGAGACCCAGTACTTC.

This clonotype was detected many times. This rearrangement joins TRBV4-1 to TRBJ1-4; D is perhaps TRBD1 (5 bases). CDR1 is MGHRA and CDR2 is YSYEKL in the germline V gene. V was pared by 3 bases and J by 6 bases, with 17 bases between. The CDR3 spans 16 residues. CDR3 sequence reads: CASSQAKGISDEKLFF. The CDR3 bases are TGCGCCAGCAGCCAGGCCAAGGGGATATCTGATGAAAAACTGTTTTTT.

The chain is built from TRBV5-1 and TRBJ2-3; D not resolved. The CDR3 runs 14 residues. Germline V gives CDR1 SGHRS, CDR2 YFSETQ. V lost 0 bases to trimming and J lost 0 bases, with 5 bases between them. CDR3 nucleotides: TGCGCCAGCAGCTTGGATCCTAGCACAGATACGCAGTATTTT. It yields the protein CASSLDPSTDTQYF.